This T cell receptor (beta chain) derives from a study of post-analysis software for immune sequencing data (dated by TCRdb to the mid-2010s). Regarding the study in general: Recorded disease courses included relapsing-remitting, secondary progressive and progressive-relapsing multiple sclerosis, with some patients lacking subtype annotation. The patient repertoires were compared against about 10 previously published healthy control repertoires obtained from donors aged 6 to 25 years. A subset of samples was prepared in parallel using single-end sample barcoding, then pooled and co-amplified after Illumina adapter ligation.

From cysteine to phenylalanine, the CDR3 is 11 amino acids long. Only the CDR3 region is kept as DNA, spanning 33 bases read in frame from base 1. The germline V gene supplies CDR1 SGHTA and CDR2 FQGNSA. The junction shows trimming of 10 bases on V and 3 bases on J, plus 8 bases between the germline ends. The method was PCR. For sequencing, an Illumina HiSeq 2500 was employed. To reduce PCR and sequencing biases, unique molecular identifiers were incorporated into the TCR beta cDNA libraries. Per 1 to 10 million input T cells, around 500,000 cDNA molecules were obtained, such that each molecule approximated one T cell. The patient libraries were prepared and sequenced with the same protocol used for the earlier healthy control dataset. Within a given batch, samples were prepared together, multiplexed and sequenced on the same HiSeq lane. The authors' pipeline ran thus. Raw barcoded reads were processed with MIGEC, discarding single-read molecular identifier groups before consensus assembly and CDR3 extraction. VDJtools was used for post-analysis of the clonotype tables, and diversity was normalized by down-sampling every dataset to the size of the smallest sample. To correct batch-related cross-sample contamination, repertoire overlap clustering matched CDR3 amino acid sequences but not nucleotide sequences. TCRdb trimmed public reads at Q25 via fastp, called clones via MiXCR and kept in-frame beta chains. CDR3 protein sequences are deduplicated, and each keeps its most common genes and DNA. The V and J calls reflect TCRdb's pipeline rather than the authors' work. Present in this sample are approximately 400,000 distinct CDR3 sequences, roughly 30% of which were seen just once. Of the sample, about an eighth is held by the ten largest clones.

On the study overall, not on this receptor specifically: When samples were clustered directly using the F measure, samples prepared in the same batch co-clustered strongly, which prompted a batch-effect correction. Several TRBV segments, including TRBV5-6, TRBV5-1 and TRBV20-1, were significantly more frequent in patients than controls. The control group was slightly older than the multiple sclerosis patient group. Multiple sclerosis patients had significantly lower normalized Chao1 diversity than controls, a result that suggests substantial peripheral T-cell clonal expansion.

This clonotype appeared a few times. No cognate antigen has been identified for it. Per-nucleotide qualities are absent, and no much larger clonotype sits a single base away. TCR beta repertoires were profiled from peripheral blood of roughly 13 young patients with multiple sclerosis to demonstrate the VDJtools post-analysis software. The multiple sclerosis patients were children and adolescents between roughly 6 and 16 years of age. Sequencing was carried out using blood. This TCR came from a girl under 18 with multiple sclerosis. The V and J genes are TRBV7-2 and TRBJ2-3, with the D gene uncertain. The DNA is TGTGCCACCCGCCGGACAGATACGCAGTATTTT. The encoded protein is CATRRTDTQYF.